This T cell receptor (beta chain) emerged from a study of T cell repertoires in cytomegalovirus infection. The CDR3 sequence is 18 residues long. Germline assignment: CDR1 DFQATT and CDR2 SNEGSKA (reference sequence). V shed 4 bases, J shed 0 bases, and the junction held 12 bases outside the gene matches. MiXCR, applied by TCRdb to the reads, yields one record per CDR3 protein. The profile covers fewer than 350,000 distinct CDR3 sequences, with more than 8% appearing a single time and roughly 4% taken by the ten largest. This chain links TRBV20-1 with TRBJ1-1, with 12 nucleotides matching TRBD1. Sequencing input: PBMCs. The clonotype was recovered from a human donor in good health (CMV status not recorded). Some clones in this sample may be carry-over from other donors' samples. The CDR3 sequence: CSATHPGGTGGVNTEAFF. In nucleotides, the CDR3 is TGCAGTGCTACCCATCCCGGAGGGACAGGGGGCGTGAACACTGAAGCTTTCTTT.